The TCR beta chain under discussion was sequenced for a study of blood T cells in healthy people across ages. Total RNA was extracted at no less than 6 micrograms per sample. Alongside a J-beta primer mix, a sample-barcoded 5' primer served in a second PCR lasting about 6 to 11 cycles. TCRdb redid the calling of the 5' RACE reads with MiXCR, one entry per CDR3 protein. The table records some 1.6 million distinct CDR3 sequences, about 32% of them present only once. Trimming took off 10 bases at V and 0 bases at J, with 17 bases between the two ends. Per the germline V gene, CDR1 is MDHEN and CDR2 is SYDVKM. This CDR3 is 15 amino acids long.

The sequencing input was blood. V and J are TRBV28 and TRBJ2-3, with D uncertain. The source of this sequence is a woman aged 30 to 39 in good health. DNA for the CDR3: TGTGCCACCCAATCTAATCAGGACAGCACAGATACGCAGTATTTT. Translating it yields CATQSNQDSTDTQYF.